This T cell receptor beta chain came from a study of technical replicates of blood from several donors. TCRdb keeps only in-frame clones here, not all; method: immunoSEQ multiplex PCR. The profile shows about 100,000 clones, 90% to 96% of them singletons. V was shortened by 4 bases and J by 2 bases, with 11 bases between the two germline ends. Germline V gene lookup returns CDR1 SQVTM and CDR2 ANQGSEA. The CDR3 loop spans 13 amino acids. The source is a human donor in good health. The sample comprised T cells isolated from PBMCs. V gene TRBV29-1 combines with J gene TRBJ2-5, with D maybe TRBD2 (5 bases). The CDR3 loop is CSVARDLQETQYF. CDR3 sequence (DNA): TGCAGCGTTGCACGGGATTTACAAGAGACCCAGTACTTC. The full variable domain, completed using reference TRBV29-1 and TRBJ2-5, is SAVISQKPSRDICQRGTSLTIQCQVDSQVTMMFWYRQQPGQSLTLIATANQGSEATYESGFVIDKFPISRPNLTFSTLTVSNMSPEDSSIYLCSVARDLQETQYFGPGTRLLVL.